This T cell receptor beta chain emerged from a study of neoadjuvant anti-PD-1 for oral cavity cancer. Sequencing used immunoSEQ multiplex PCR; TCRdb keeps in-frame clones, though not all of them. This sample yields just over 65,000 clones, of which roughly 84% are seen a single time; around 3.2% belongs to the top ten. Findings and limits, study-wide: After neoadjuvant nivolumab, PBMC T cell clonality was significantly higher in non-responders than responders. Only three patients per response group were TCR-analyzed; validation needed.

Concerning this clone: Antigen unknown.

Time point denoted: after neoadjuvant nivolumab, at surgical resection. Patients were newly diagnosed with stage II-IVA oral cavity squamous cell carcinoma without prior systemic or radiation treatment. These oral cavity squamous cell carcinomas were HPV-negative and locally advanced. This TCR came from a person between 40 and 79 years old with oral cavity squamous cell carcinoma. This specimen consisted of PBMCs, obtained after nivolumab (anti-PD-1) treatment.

CDR3: CASSPGGGVKNIQYF. The CDR3 bases are TGCGCCAGCAGCCCAGGCGGGGGAGTCAAAAACATTCAGTACTTC. This chain uses TRBV5-1 with TRBJ2-4; 7 nucleotides match TRBD2. Germline V gene data show CDR1 as SGHRS and CDR2 as YFSETQ. The CDR3 has 15 amino acids. Trimming at V came to 4 bases and at J to 3 bases, leaving 7 bases not matched to a gene.